What follows are 7 T cell receptor beta chains derived from one specimen sequenced in a study of T cells in severe cutaneous drug reactions. Sequenced patients had Stevens-Johnson syndrome or toxic epidermal necrolysis caused by carbamazepine. Libraries were made by iRepertoire multiplex PCR with TCR subtype-specific primers for bulk and single-cell sequencing. TCRdb re-called the multiplex PCR reads; one entry per CDR3 protein, DNA not given. Here the sample table reports about 10,000 distinct CDR3 sequences. The sample consisted of cells from a skin blister. The receptors come from a human donor with Stevens-Johnson syndrome, a severe cutaneous drug reaction.

The chain recombines TRBV7-9 with TRBJ2-3; absent DNA, TCRdb's TRBD1 call cannot be checked. CDR1 and CDR2 from the germline V gene are SEHNR and FQNEAQ (reference sequence). There are 14 residues in the CDR3. The CDR3 region is CASSYQHGGDTQYF.

This chain connects TRBV29-1 to TRBJ2-2; TCRdb gives TRBD1 as the D gene, but with no DNA this cannot be confirmed. This CDR3 is 14 amino acids long. Germline V gene sequence: CDR1 SQVTM, CDR2 ANQGSEA. Here the CDR3 reads CSVAATVSTGELFF.

This clonotype is deemed medium-sized by its frequency. This rearrangement joins TRBV20-1 to TRBJ2-5; TCRdb names TRBD1, which stays unverified in the absence of DNA. Germline CDR1 DFQATT, CDR2 SNEGSKA (reference sequence). This CDR3 has 14 amino acids. This CDR3 reads CSAGTETYQETQYF.

The rearrangement joins TRBV20-1 to TRBJ2-1; TCRdb selects TRBD2, and the lack of DNA leaves this call unchecked. CDR1 DFQATT and CDR2 SNEGSKA come from the germline V gene (reference sequence). This CDR3 region has 14 residues. CDR3 loop: CSAVLAGELNEQFF.

The V and J genes are TRBV20-1 and TRBJ2-7; TCRdb reports TRBD2, a call that lacks DNA to check it against. Germline CDR1 DFQATT, CDR2 SNEGSKA (reference sequence). This CDR3 spans 13 amino acids. This CDR3 is CSAREGTFYEQYF.

The chain has TRBV7-3 and TRBJ2-4; TCRdb designates TRBD1, a call that cannot be tested without DNA. Germline CDR1 SGHTA, CDR2 FQGTGA. The CDR3 contains 18 residues. The CDR3 here is CASSLTGDRGHGKNIQYF.

The J gene is TRBJ2-1, the V gene TRBV20-1. Germline V gene data show CDR1 as DFQATT and CDR2 as SNEGSKA (reference sequence). The CDR3 is 13 amino acids. The CDR3 here is CSAMGSSYNEQFF.